The 24 T cell receptor beta chains in this list originate from one sample, sequenced in a study of blood T cell repertoires in COVID-19. The assay was immunoSEQ multiplex PCR, and TCRdb's table has in-frame clones only and misses some. The sample contains about 100,000 clones, roughly 80% of which appear only once. The specimen sequenced was peripheral blood. The source is a man in his 70s with active or convalescent COVID-19.

The chain is built from TRBV7-2 and TRBJ2-3; 7 positions match TRBD1. The trim removed 3 bases at V and 0 bases at J, leaving 6 bases unmatched. Germline lookup yields CDR1 SGHTA and CDR2 FQGNSA. This CDR3 region has 16 residues. The CDR3 spells CASSFSEGASTDTQYF. The CDR3 DNA sequence: TGTGCCAGCAGCTTCTCTGAGGGGGCTAGCACAGATACGCAGTATTTT. Drawing the rest from reference TRBV7-2 and TRBJ2-3, the complete variable domain is GAGVSQSPSNKVTEKGKDVELRCDPISGHTALYWYRQSLGQGLEFLIYFQGNSAPDKSGLPSDRFSAERTGGSVSTLTIQRTQQEDSAVYLCASSFSEGASTDTQYFGPGTRLTVL.

The chain is built from TRBV5-1 and TRBJ2-2; no clear D. CDR3 length: 15 residues. CDR1 SGHRS and CDR2 YFSETQ come from the germline V gene. V was pared by 0 bases and J by 0 bases, with 6 bases between. The CDR3 region has the DNA TGCGCCAGCAGCTTGGGAACTCCGAACACCGGGGAGCTGTTTTTT. This codes for CASSLGTPNTGELFF.

The chain is built from TRBV5-4 and TRBJ2-7; 7 positions agree with TRBD2. The germline CDR1 and CDR2 sequences are SGHNT and YYREEE (reference sequence). V was pared by 4 bases and J by 3 bases, with 1 base of the junction left unmatched. This CDR3 has 12 residues. For the CDR3, the DNA is TGTGCCAGCAGCCGGGACTACTACGAGCAGTACTTC. Translated, it gives CASSRDYYEQYF.

The chain carries TRBV5-4 and TRBJ2-5, with 14 bases that match TRBD2. Trimming cost V 6 bases and J 5 bases; bases outside gene matches: 15. Looked up from germline, CDR1 is SGHNT and CDR2 is YYREEE (reference sequence). The CDR3 covers 18 residues. The CDR3: CASNSNPGLAGVGETQYF. As DNA, the CDR3 is TGTGCCAGCAACTCAAATCCGGGACTAGCGGGAGTCGGGGAGACCCAGTACTTC.

The chain links TRBV6-5 to TRBJ1-2, with D perhaps TRBD1 (6 bases). The CDR3 consists of 14 residues. The germline CDR1 and CDR2 sequences are MNHEY and SVGAGI. Trimming took off 2 bases at V and 5 bases at J, with 12 bases between the two ends. DNA for the CDR3: TGTGCCAGCAGTTACGACAGGAGGTCATATGGCTACACCTTC. Translation gives CASSYDRRSYGYTF.

V gene TRBV28 combines with J gene TRBJ1-1, with 9 bases identical to TRBD1. V trimming: 5 bases; J trimming: 5 bases; junction bases outside the gene matches: 6. Germline CDR1 reads MDHEN; CDR2 reads SYDVKM. The CDR3 covers 14 residues. As DNA, the CDR3 is TGTGCCAGCAGTACGACAGGGGGGAGTACTGAAGCTTTCTTT. As protein: CASSTTGGSTEAFF.

The chain combines TRBV18 with TRBJ2-1, with TRBD1 as a possible D gene (6 bases). V lost 6 bases and J 0 bases, leaving 12 bases between the germline ends. Germline V gene data show CDR1 as KGHSH and CDR2 as LQKENI. The CDR3 totals 15 residues. The CDR3: CASSGQSSSYNEQFF. The CDR3 DNA follows: TGTGCCAGCTCTGGACAGTCTAGCTCCTACAATGAGCAGTTCTTC.

The chain uses TRBV2 and TRBJ1-4; tentative D call: TRBD1 (6 bases). There are 13 residues in the CDR3. Germline values: CDR1 SNHLY, CDR2 FYNNEI. Trimming removed 9 bases at V and 7 bases at J, with 15 bases between. CDR3 sequence: CASTGLRGEKLFF. Written as DNA, the CDR3 is TGTGCCAGTACAGGCCTCAGGGGTGAAAAACTGTTTTTT.

The CDR3 protein is CASSPPNRGNEQFF. The CDR3 DNA follows: TGTGCCAGCTCACCCCCCAATCGGGGCAATGAGCAGTTCTTC. The chain combines TRBV18 with TRBJ2-1, with D tentatively TRBD2 (5 bases). Trimming cost V 3 bases and J 6 bases, with 12 bases left between them. The germline V gene encodes CDR1 KGHSH and CDR2 LQKENI. This CDR3 spans 14 amino acids.

This rearrangement joins TRBV4-3 to TRBJ1-6; TRBD1 matches at 7 bases. After removal of 0 bases from V and 14 bases from J, the junction contained 13 bases not matched to a gene. Per the germline V gene, CDR1 is LGHNA and CDR2 is YSLEER. The CDR3 covers 16 residues. This CDR3 is CASSQDQFQGEWALHF. The CDR3 bases are TGCGCCAGCAGCCAAGATCAATTCCAGGGGGAATGGGCCCTCCACTTT.

The count of this clone is one. The chain couples TRBV6-2 or TRBV6-3 to TRBJ1-1; TRBD1 might be the D (5 bases). The V end was cut by 2 bases, the J end by 4 bases, with 8 bases between. Per germline, CDR1 MNHEY and CDR2 SVGEGT. This CDR3 is 13 amino acids long. This CDR3 is CASSYGGSTEAFF. CDR3 DNA sequence: TGTGCCAGCAGTTACGGGGGGTCCACTGAAGCTTTCTTT.

The J gene is TRBJ2-5, the V gene TRBV6-5, with 14 bases aligning to TRBD2. The V and J ends lost 4 bases and 3 bases, in that order; junction bases with no gene match: 4. This CDR3 is 16 amino acids long. The germline V gene has CDR1 MNHEY and CDR2 SVGAGI. CDR3 sequence (DNA): TGTGCCAGCAGTTGGGGACTAGCGGGAGAGGAAGAGACCCAGTACTTC. The encoded protein is CASSWGLAGEEETQYF.

The genes are TRBV7-2 and TRBJ2-7; 10 nucleotides agree with TRBD1. The CDR3 length is 16 residues. CDR1 is SGHTA and CDR2 is FQGNSA in the germline V gene. J was trimmed by 2 bases and V by 1 base; bases with no gene match: 5. The CDR3 loop is CASSLDLGQGTYEQYF. Written as DNA, the CDR3 is TGTGCCAGCAGCTTAGACTTGGGACAGGGGACCTACGAGCAGTACTTC. Variable domain in full (rest from reference TRBV7-2 and TRBJ2-7): GAGVSQSPSNKVTEKGKDVELRCDPISGHTALYWYRQSLGQGLEFLIYFQGNSAPDKSGLPSDRFSAERTGGSVSTLTIQRTQQEDSAVYLCASSLDLGQGTYEQYFGPGTRLTVT.

This clone was seen once. V usage is TRBV18 and J usage is TRBJ1-2; 9 bases align to TRBD1. From germline, CDR1 is KGHSH and CDR2 LQKENI. The junction had 5 bases not matched to a gene; V was cut back by 6 bases and J by 6 bases. The CDR3 covers 13 residues. The CDR3 sequence is CASSRDRAHGYTF. The CDR3 nucleotides are TGTGCCAGCTCTCGGGACAGGGCTCATGGCTACACCTTC.

This chain joins TRBV19 and TRBJ2-6; D may be TRBD2 (6 bases). From germline, CDR1 is LNHDA and CDR2 SQIVND (reference sequence). This CDR3 is built from 19 residues. The ends were cut back, 6 bases at V and 1 base at J, with 22 bases in the middle. CDR3 sequence: CASSTRGTGVLSGANVLTF. CDR3 bases: TGTGCCAGTAGCACCCGAGGAACGGGAGTTTTGTCTGGGGCCAACGTCCTGACTTTC.

The genes are TRBV30 and TRBJ1-2; 8 positions agree with TRBD1. The CDR3 has 11 amino acids. The V gene's germline CDR1 is GTSNPN and CDR2 SVGIG (reference sequence). The trim removed 5 bases at V and 7 bases at J, leaving 3 bases unmatched. As DNA, the CDR3 is TGTGCCTGGTCAGGGGGCTTTGGCTACACCTTC. Translated, it gives CAWSGGFGYTF.

This clone is labeled as medium-sized. The J gene is TRBJ1-5, the V gene TRBV12-2. TRBV12-2 is marked as a pseudogene. The CDR3 length is 17 residues. The CDR3 here is CASRSHPVRRGNQPQHF. The DNA of the CDR3 is TGTGCAAGTCGCTCACACCCGGTGCGGAGGGGCAATCAGCCCCAGCATTTT.

The chain links TRBV10-3 to TRBJ2-7; D may be TRBD1 (5 bases). The CDR3 contains 14 residues. Trimming cost V 7 bases and J 2 bases, with 15 bases left between them. The germline V gene encodes CDR1 ENHRY and CDR2 SYGVKD. The CDR3 sequence is CAITSRQGAYEQYF. The CDR3 DNA is TGTGCCATCACTTCAAGGCAGGGCGCCTACGAGCAGTACTTC.

The V gene is TRBV24-1, the J gene TRBJ1-5; 7 nucleotides match TRBD1. Germline CDR1 and CDR2: KGHDR and SFDVKD. The CDR3 has 16 amino acids. Losses at the gene ends were 3 bases for V and 1 base for J; bases not matched to a gene: 5. This CDR3 reads CATSDRQGLSNQPQHF. CDR3 coding DNA: TGTGCCACCAGTGATCGACAGGGATTGAGCAATCAGCCCCAGCATTTT.

This chain connects TRBV28 to TRBJ2-2; the match to TRBD1 covers 9 bases. CDR3 length: 16 amino acids. The germline gives CDR1 MDHEN, CDR2 SYDVKM. V shed 1 base, J shed 6 bases, and the junction held 6 bases outside the gene matches. The CDR3 DNA follows: TGTGCCAGCAGTTTATACCACGACAGGGGGGCCGGGGAGCTGTTTTTT. It yields the protein CASSLYHDRGAGELFF.

The gene calls are TRBV4-2 and TRBJ2-7; 7 bases agree with TRBD1. V trimming: 3 bases; J trimming: 2 bases; junction bases outside the gene matches: 7. The CDR3 covers 15 residues. Germline V gene sequence: CDR1 LGHNA, CDR2 YNFKEQ. CDR3 region: CASSQDRQGAYEQYF. The DNA of the CDR3 is TGTGCCAGCAGCCAGGACAGACAGGGAGCCTACGAGCAGTACTTC.

The chain has TRBV7-8 and TRBJ1-6; no clear D. Germline V gene lookup returns CDR1 SGHVS and CDR2 FQNEAQ. CDR3 size: 17 residues. Trimming cost V 1 base and J 4 bases, with 14 bases left between them. The CDR3 coding sequence is TGTGCCAGCAGCTTAGGCCCCTCAGATTTTTATAATTCACCCCTCCACTTT. It codes for CASSLGPSDFYNSPLHF.

This chain joins TRBV6-2 or TRBV6-3 and TRBJ2-1; D is undetermined. Trimming removed 2 bases from V and 8 bases from J, with 7 bases in between. The germline V gene has CDR1 MNHEY and CDR2 SVGEGT. The CDR3 has 12 residues. The CDR3, as DNA: TGTGCCAGCAGTTACGTCGTCCATGAGCAGTTCTTC. Amino acid sequence: CASSYVVHEQFF.

V is TRBV27 and J is TRBJ1-5; 7 positions match TRBD1. The V and J ends lost 6 bases and 3 bases, in that order; junction bases with no gene match: 5. Germline V CDR1 and CDR2: MNHEY, SMNVEV (reference sequence). The CDR3 length is 14 residues. CDR3 coding DNA: TGTGCCAGCAGGTCGACAGGGAACAATCAGCCCCAGCATTTT. Amino acid sequence: CASRSTGNNQPQHF.